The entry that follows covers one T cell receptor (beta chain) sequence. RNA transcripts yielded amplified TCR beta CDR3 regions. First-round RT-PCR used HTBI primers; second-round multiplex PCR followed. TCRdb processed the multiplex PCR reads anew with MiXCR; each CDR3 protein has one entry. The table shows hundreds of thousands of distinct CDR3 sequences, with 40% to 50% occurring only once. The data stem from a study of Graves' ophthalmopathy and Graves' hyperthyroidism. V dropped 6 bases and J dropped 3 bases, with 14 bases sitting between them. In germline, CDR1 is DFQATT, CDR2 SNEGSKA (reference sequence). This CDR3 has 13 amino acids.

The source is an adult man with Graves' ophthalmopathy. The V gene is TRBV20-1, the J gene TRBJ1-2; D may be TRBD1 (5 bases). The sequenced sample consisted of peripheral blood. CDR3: CSANGRDHYGYTF. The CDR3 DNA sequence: TGCAGTGCCAACGGCAGGGATCACTATGGCTACACCTTC.